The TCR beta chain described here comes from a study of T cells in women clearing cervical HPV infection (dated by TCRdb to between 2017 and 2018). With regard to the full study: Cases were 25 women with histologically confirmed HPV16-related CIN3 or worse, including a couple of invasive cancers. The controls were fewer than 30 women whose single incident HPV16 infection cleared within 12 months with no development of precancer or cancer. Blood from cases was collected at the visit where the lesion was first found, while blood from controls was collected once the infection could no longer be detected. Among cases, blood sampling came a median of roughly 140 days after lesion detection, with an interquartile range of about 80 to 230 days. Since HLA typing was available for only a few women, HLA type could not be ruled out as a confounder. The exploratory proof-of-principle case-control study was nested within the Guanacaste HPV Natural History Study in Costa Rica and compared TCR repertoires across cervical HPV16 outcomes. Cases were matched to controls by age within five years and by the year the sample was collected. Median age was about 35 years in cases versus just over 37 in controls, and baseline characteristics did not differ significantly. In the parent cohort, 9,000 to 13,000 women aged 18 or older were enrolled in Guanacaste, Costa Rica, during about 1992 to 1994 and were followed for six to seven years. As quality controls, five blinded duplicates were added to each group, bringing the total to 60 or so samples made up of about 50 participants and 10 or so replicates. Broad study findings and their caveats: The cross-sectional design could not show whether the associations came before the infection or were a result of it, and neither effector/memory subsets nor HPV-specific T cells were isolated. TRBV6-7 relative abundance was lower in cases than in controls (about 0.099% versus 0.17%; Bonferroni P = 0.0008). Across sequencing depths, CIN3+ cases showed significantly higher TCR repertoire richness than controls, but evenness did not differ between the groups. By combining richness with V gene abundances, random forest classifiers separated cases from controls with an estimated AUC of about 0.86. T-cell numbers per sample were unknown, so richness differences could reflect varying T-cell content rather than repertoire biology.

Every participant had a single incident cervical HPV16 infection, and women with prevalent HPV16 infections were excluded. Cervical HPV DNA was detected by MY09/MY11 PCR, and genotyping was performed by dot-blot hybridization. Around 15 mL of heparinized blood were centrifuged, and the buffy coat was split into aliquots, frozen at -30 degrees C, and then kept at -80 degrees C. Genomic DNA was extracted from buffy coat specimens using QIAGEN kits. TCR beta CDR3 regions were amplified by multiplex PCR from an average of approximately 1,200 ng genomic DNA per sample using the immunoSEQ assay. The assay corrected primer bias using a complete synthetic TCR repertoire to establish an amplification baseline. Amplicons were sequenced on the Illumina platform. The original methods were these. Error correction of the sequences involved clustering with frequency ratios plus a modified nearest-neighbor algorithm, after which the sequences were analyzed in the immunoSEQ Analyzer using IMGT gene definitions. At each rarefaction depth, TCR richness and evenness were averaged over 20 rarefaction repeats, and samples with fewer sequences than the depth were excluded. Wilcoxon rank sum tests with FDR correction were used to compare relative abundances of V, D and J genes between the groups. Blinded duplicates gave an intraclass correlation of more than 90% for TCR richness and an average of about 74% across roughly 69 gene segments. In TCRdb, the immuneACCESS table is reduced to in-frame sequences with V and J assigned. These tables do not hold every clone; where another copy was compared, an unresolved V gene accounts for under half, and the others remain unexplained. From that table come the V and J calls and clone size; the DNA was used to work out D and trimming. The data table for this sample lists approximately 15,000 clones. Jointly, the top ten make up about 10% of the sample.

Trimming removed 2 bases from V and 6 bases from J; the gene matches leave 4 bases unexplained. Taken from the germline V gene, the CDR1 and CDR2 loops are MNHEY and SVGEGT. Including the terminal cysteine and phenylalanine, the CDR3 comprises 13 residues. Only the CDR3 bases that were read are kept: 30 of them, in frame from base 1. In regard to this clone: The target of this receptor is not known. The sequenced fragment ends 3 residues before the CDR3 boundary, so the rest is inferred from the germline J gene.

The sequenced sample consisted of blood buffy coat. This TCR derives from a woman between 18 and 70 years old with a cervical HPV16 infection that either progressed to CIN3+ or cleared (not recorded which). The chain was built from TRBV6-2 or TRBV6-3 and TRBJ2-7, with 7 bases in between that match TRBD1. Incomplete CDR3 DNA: TGTGCCAGCAGTTACCCTCAGGGGGTCGAG. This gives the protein CASSYPQGVE. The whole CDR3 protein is CASSYPQGVEQYF.